The present T cell receptor beta chain was sequenced within a study of shared clonotypes between healthy human individuals. Terminally differentiated effector memory CD45RA+ cells were excluded from the naive CD8 cells, which were CD45RO-negative and positively selected for CCR7. Some clones are missing from TCRdb's copy, which holds only in-frame ones; the method was immunoSEQ multiplex PCR. The sample holds 550,000 to 600,000 clones, roughly 98% seen once. This clone was detected only once. Sequencing input: naive CD8+ T cells sorted from blood. The receptor was isolated from a man under 40 in good health.

Here the CDR3 DNA reads TGTGCCAGCAGTGAAGGCCGGAGCGTCTACGAGCAGTACTTC. Translation: CASSEGRSVYEQYF. V usage is TRBV6-1 and J usage is TRBJ2-7; D remains ambiguous. V was clipped by 1 base and J by 3 bases, with 10 bases between them. Germline assignment: CDR1 MNHNS and CDR2 SASEGT. There are 14 residues in the CDR3.